The 27 T cell receptor beta chains given below trace back to one sample, sequenced in a study of blood T cell repertoires in COVID-19. Measured with immunoSEQ multiplex PCR; TCRdb has only the in-frame clones, and not every one. The sample holds some 83,000 clones, approximately 90% seen once. The specimen sequenced was peripheral blood. The origin of the receptors is a man in his fifties with acute or convalescent COVID-19.

This clone has just one count. The genes are TRBV19 and TRBJ1-2; TRBD1 matches 8 bases. CDR1 is LNHDA, CDR2 SQIVND, per germline (reference sequence). V shed 7 bases and J 5 bases; nucleotides not matched to a gene: 3. The CDR3 loop spans 12 amino acids. DNA for the CDR3: TGTGCCAGTACGGGGACAGGATATGGCTACACCTTC. It yields the protein CASTGTGYGYTF.

The rearrangement links TRBV5-6 to TRBJ2-1; TRBD2 matches 7 bases. This CDR3 has 16 amino acids. J gave up 3 bases and V 3 bases, and 9 bases lay outside the gene matches. Germline V gene sequence: CDR1 SGHDT, CDR2 YYEEEE. The CDR3 coding sequence is TGTGCCAGCAGCTCGATACTAGCGCAGATCTACAATGAGCAGTTCTTC. Residues: CASSSILAQIYNEQFF.

V gene TRBV18 combines with J gene TRBJ2-1; D gene ambiguous. The germline V and J ends were trimmed by 1 base and 0 bases, with 7 bases remaining between them. CDR3 size: 15 residues. Germline V CDR1 and CDR2: KGHSH, LQKENI. The CDR3 coding sequence is TGTGCCAGCTCACCACAGATTAGCTCCTACAATGAGCAGTTCTTC. Its protein is CASSPQISSYNEQFF. The variable domain in full, with the rest retrieved from reference TRBV18 and TRBJ2-1, is NAGVMQNPRHLVRRRGQEARLRCSPMKGHSHVYWYRQLPEEGLKFMVYLQKENIIDESGMPKERFSAEFPKEGPSILRIQQVVRGDSAAYFCASSPQISSYNEQFFGPGTRLTVL.

The chain carries TRBV6-5 and TRBJ1-5; the D is unclear. Trimming took off 8 bases at V and 0 bases at J, with 8 bases between the two ends. This CDR3 contains 13 residues. Germline CDR1 is MNHEY and CDR2 is SVGAGI. DNA of the CDR3: TGTGCCAGCGGCGGGGATAGCAATCAGCCCCAGCATTTT. Its translation: CASGGDSNQPQHF.

The chain links TRBV5-1 to TRBJ2-3, with D hard to call. V lost 0 bases to trimming and J lost 3 bases, with 8 bases between them. Germline V gene data show CDR1 as SGHRS and CDR2 as YFSETQ. This CDR3 is built from 14 residues. In nucleotides, the CDR3 is TGCGCCAGCAGCTTGGGAGGATTTACAGATACGCAGTATTTT. Translation: CASSLGGFTDTQYF.

The V and J genes are TRBV5-6 and TRBJ2-3, with TRBD2 as a possible D gene (6 bases). The CDR3 covers 15 residues. The ends were cut back, 2 bases at V and 4 bases at J, with 14 bases in the middle. Germline values: CDR1 SGHDT, CDR2 YYEEEE. The CDR3 region has the DNA TGTGCCAGCAGCTTTTATGGGGGGACCTCAGATACGCAGTATTTT. Translated: CASSFYGGTSDTQYF.

About this clone itself: Within the sample, other DNA sequences also encode this same CDR3. The V and J genes are TRBV29-1 and TRBJ1-1; the match to TRBD1 covers 11 bases. The ends lost 6 bases at V and 1 base at J; junction bases unmatched: 1. Germline CDR1 SQVTM, CDR2 ANQGSEA. The CDR3 length is 13 residues. CDR3 residues: CSVGQGGNTEAFF. The CDR3 DNA is TGCAGCGTGGGACAGGGGGGGAACACTGAAGCTTTCTTT.

The genes are TRBV14 and TRBJ2-7, with 10 positions matching TRBD1. J lost 6 bases, V lost 4 bases, and 6 bases had no gene match. Germline V gives CDR1 SGHDN, CDR2 FVKESK. The CDR3 contains 14 residues. CDR3 bases: TGTGCCAGCAGCCCGTGGGACAGGGGACTCGAGCAGTACTTC. This translates into CASSPWDRGLEQYF.

The chain links TRBV9 to TRBJ2-2; possibly TRBD2 for D (7 bases). CDR1 and CDR2 (germline): SGDLS, YYNGEE. The CDR3 extends over 14 amino acids. V shed 1 base and J shed 7 bases, with 11 bases lying between them. The CDR3 nucleotides are TGTGCCAGCAGCGTAACGGGGGGCAGCGGGGAGCTGTTTTTT. It yields the protein CASSVTGGSGELFF.

The V call is TRBV7-2, the J call TRBJ2-2; D is uncertain. Germline V gene lookup returns CDR1 SGHTA and CDR2 FQGNSA. The CDR3 runs to 14 residues. V was trimmed by 3 bases and J by 7 bases, leaving 12 bases between them. The CDR3 DNA follows: TGTGCCAGCAGCTTCTCCGGAGTTAACGGGGAGCTGTTTTTT. Amino acids: CASSFSGVNGELFF.

V is TRBV28 and J is TRBJ1-3; TRBD1 matches 9 bases. V trimming: 7 bases; J trimming: 5 bases; junction bases outside the gene matches: 9. The CDR3 has 15 residues. The V gene's germline CDR1 is MDHEN and CDR2 SYDVKM. The CDR3 DNA sequence: TGTGCCAGCACAGGAGACAGGGGGTCTAGAAACACCATATATTTT. Translation gives CASTGDRGSRNTIYF.

This chain joins TRBV21-1 and TRBJ1-5. TRBV21-1 is recorded as a pseudogene. This CDR3 spans 13 amino acids. CDR3 sequence reads: CASSNIANQPQHF. The CDR3 region has the DNA TGTGCCAGCAGCAATATCGCGAATCAGCCCCAGCATTTT.

This sequence joins TRBV24-1 and TRBJ2-3; TRBD1 is a possible D gene (6 bases). From germline, CDR1 is KGHDR and CDR2 SFDVKD. The ends were cut back, 2 bases at V and 0 bases at J, with 11 bases in the middle. This CDR3 is 16 amino acids long. The CDR3 sequence is CATSDSTDSSTDTQYF. For the CDR3, the DNA is TGTGCCACCAGTGATTCGACGGACAGTAGCACAGATACGCAGTATTTT.

The V gene is TRBV7-2, the J gene TRBJ2-1, with D tentatively TRBD1 (7 bases). The germline V gene encodes CDR1 SGHTA and CDR2 FQGNSA. Trimming shortened V by 0 bases and J by 10 bases, and 13 bases separated the two germline ends. The CDR3 length is 14 residues. The CDR3 DNA is TGTGCCAGCAGCTTAGCGCGGGGACAGTTCGAGCAGTTCTTC. Translated: CASSLARGQFEQFF.

V usage is TRBV28 and J usage is TRBJ1-5; D ambiguous. The V end was cut by 4 bases, the J end by 2 bases, with 9 bases between. Germline V CDR1 and CDR2: MDHEN, SYDVKM. The CDR3 has 14 residues. The CDR3 protein is CASSSSGGNQPQHF. The CDR3 DNA is TGTGCCAGCAGTTCTTCCGGGGGCAATCAGCCCCAGCATTTT.

The genes are TRBV6-6 and TRBJ1-5; 9 bases line up with TRBD1. Germline V gene lookup returns CDR1 MNHNY and CDR2 SVGAGI (reference sequence). Losses at the gene ends were 6 bases for V and 6 bases for J; bases not matched to a gene: 12. CDR3 length equals 16 residues. In nucleotides, the CDR3 is TGTGCCAGCAGCCGGCGGGGACAGGGAGGTGTTCAGCCCCAGCATTTT. The encoded protein is CASSRRGQGGVQPQHF.

The chain joins TRBV15 to TRBJ1-3; D is uncertain. The CDR3 is made up of 15 amino acids. Trimming cost V 1 base and J 2 bases, with 9 bases left between them. The germline V gene has CDR1 LNHNV and CDR2 YYDKDF (reference sequence). The CDR3 DNA reads TGTGCCACCAGCAGAGCCTGGACTGCTGGAAACACCATATATTTT. Encoded protein: CATSRAWTAGNTIYF.

The rearrangement joins TRBV5-1 to TRBJ1-4; D uncertain. The CDR3 is made up of 15 amino acids. The V end lost 2 bases, the J end lost 8 bases, and 16 bases lay between the germline ends. Germline CDR1 SGHRS, CDR2 YFSETQ. This chain's CDR3 is CASSFQNVREEKLFF. The CDR3 region has the DNA TGCGCCAGCAGCTTTCAGAATGTTCGGGAGGAAAAACTGTTTTTT. Filled out from reference TRBV5-1 and TRBJ1-4, the complete variable domain reads KAGVTQTPRYLIKTRGQQVTLSCSPISGHRSVSWYQQTPGQGLQFLFEYFSETQRNKGNFPGRFSGRQFSNSRSEMNVSTLELGDSALYLCASSFQNVREEKLFFGSGTQLSVL.

The rearrangement uses TRBV5-1 and TRBJ1-2; 7 bases are a match to TRBD1. J was trimmed by 1 base and V by 4 bases; bases with no gene match: 7. The CDR3 extends over 15 amino acids. CDR1 and CDR2 from the germline V gene are SGHRS and YFSETQ. This CDR3 reads CASSPRQGNNYGYTF. CDR3 DNA sequence: TGCGCCAGCAGCCCAAGACAGGGAAATAACTATGGCTACACCTTC.

This sequence joins TRBV6-2 or TRBV6-3 and TRBJ1-1; D might be TRBD1 (6 bases). V was shortened by 2 bases and J by 1 base, with 23 bases between the two germline ends. This CDR3 contains 19 residues. Germline CDR1 is MNHEY and CDR2 is SVGEGT. The CDR3 sequence is CASSYTTGRGIGGNTEAFF. CDR3 in DNA: TGTGCCAGCAGTTACACCACAGGGAGAGGCATCGGAGGGAACACTGAAGCTTTCTTT.

V gene TRBV11-2 combines with J gene TRBJ1-1; no reliable D call. Germline CDR1 reads SGHAT; CDR2 reads FQNNGV. The CDR3 consists of 14 residues. Trimming left V 1 base short and J 5 bases short, with 11 bases between. The CDR3 reads CASSLGGGQTEAFF. The CDR3 nucleotides are TGTGCCAGCAGCTTAGGAGGAGGGCAAACTGAAGCTTTCTTT.

In this sample, this clone turned up a few times. Different DNA sequences within this sample yield the same CDR3. The chain has TRBV13 and TRBJ2-1; 8 bases are shared with TRBD2. The ends lost 3 bases at V and 1 base at J; junction bases unmatched: 8. Per germline, CDR1 PRHDT and CDR2 FYEKMQ (reference sequence). The CDR3 has 17 amino acids. In DNA form, the CDR3 reads TGTGCCAGCAGCTTGGGCGGGGGGCGCCGTTCCTACAATGAGCAGTTCTTC. Protein sequence: CASSLGGGRRSYNEQFF.

This clone occurred once. The chain joins TRBV6-6 to TRBJ2-2; weak D call: TRBD1 (6 bases). Between the trimmed V and J ends, which lost 2 bases and 8 bases, there was a span of 9 bases. Germline V gene lookup returns CDR1 MNHNY and CDR2 SVGAGI (reference sequence). CDR3 size: 13 residues. DNA for the CDR3: TGTGCCAGCAGTTACCGGACAGTGGGGGAGCTGTTTTTT. Protein: CASSYRTVGELFF.

The chain carries TRBV7-9 and TRBJ1-4; D is ambiguous. Trimming cost V 4 bases and J 7 bases, with 22 bases left between them. The germline V gene encodes CDR1 SEHNR and CDR2 FQNEAQ (reference sequence). The CDR3 runs to 17 residues. This CDR3 is CASSSPGGNIGSEKLFF. The CDR3 bases are TGTGCCAGCAGCTCCCCTGGCGGGAACATAGGGAGTGAAAAACTGTTTTTT.

Written as DNA, the CDR3 is TGTGCCAGCAGCCAAGATACGGGGAGGGACTATGGCTACACCTTC. Its protein product is CASSQDTGRDYGYTF. This sequence joins TRBV3-1 (or the pseudogene TRBV3-2) and TRBJ1-2; D is unclear. This CDR3 has 15 amino acids. From germline, CDR1 is LGHDT and CDR2 YNNKEL (reference sequence). Trimming took off 0 bases at V and 3 bases at J, with 11 bases between the two ends.

The chain joins TRBV5-1 to TRBJ2-2; possibly TRBD1 for D (6 bases). V dropped 5 bases and J dropped 6 bases, with 8 bases sitting between them. The CDR3 has 12 residues. In germline, CDR1 is SGHRS, CDR2 YFSETQ. The CDR3 DNA sequence: TGCGCCAGCAGTAGACAGGCCGGGGAGCTGTTTTTT. Amino acid sequence: CASSRQAGELFF.

This rearrangement joins TRBV5-4 to TRBJ1-1; 8 positions match TRBD1. From germline, CDR1 is SGHNT and CDR2 YYREEE (reference sequence). V lost 0 bases and J lost 5; bases outside the gene matches: 0. The CDR3 spans 13 residues. CDR3 amino acids: CASSLDRGTEAFF. The CDR3 nucleotides are TGTGCCAGCAGCTTGGACAGGGGGACTGAAGCTTTCTTT.